Following are 25 T cell receptor beta chains from one sample sequenced in a study of identical twins. TCRdb analysed the 5' RACE reads with MiXCR anew, one entry per CDR3 protein. The sample has roughly 250,000 distinct CDR3 sequences, approximately 7% seen once; the top ten hold roughly 3.6%. These same records also appear under a second study, on yellow fever vaccine responses in identical twins.

The sample comprised memory (CD45RO+) T cells sorted from blood. The receptors were gathered from a woman aged 18-29 years in good health.

V and J are TRBV11-3 and TRBJ2-2; 9 bases fit TRBD1. The V segment lost 6 bases and the J segment 4 bases; nucleotides outside the gene matches: 9. The CDR3 covers 16 residues. CDR1 is SGHNT, CDR2 YENEEA, per germline. The CDR3: CASRSTGTGPTGELFF. The CDR3 bases are TGTGCCAGCAGGTCAACCGGGACAGGGCCCACCGGGGAGCTGTTTTTT.

This clonotype appeared many times. V gene TRBV12-3 or TRBV12-4 combines with J gene TRBJ2-5; 8 bases are shared with TRBD1. The CDR3 covers 13 residues. V gave up 6 bases and J gave up 4 bases; unmatched junction bases: 4. The chain's CDR3 is CASRAGGLETQYF. In DNA, the CDR3 is TGTGCCAGCAGGGCAGGGGGCTTAGAGACCCAGTACTTC.

This CDR3 reads CASSFTGGPGETQYF. DNA of the CDR3: TGCGCCAGCAGCTTTACGGGGGGACCAGGAGAGACCCAGTACTTC. This chain links TRBV5-1 with TRBJ2-5; 7 bases fit TRBD2. V was clipped by 2 bases and J by 4 bases; unmatched bases: 8. From germline, CDR1 is SGHRS and CDR2 YFSETQ. CDR3 size: 15 residues.

This clonotype appeared many times. The rearrangement links TRBV29-1 to TRBJ2-7; D might be TRBD2 (5 bases). The V gene lost 6 bases and the J gene lost 3 bases, with 18 bases spanning the gap. This CDR3 has 14 amino acids. Germline CDR1 and CDR2: SQVTM and ANQGSEA. CDR3 sequence (DNA): TGCAGCGTCCGGACGGATATGGCGGGCTACGAGCAGTACTTC. It yields the protein CSVRTDMAGYEQYF.

This chain uses TRBV12-3 or TRBV12-4 with TRBJ2-3, with 8 bases aligning to TRBD1. With 6 bases clipped from V and 5 bases from J, the junction kept 19 bases outside the gene matches. The CDR3 covers 18 residues. The CDR3 DNA reads as TGTGCCAGCAGAAGCTCAGGTTCCGACAGGGGTTGGGTAGATACGCAGTATTTT. It encodes CASRSSGSDRGWVDTQYF.

This clonotype occurred many times. J is TRBJ1-1 and V is TRBV18; the D gene is possibly TRBD1 (6 bases). V lost 8 bases to trimming and J lost 3 bases, with 13 bases between them. This CDR3 has 13 amino acids. Germline V gene lookup returns CDR1 KGHSH and CDR2 LQKENI. This CDR3 reads CASTYRVDTEAFF. The CDR3 DNA is TGTGCCAGCACATACAGGGTGGACACTGAAGCTTTCTTT.

A few counts support this clonotype. V is TRBV11-2 and J is TRBJ1-1, with 9 bases identical to TRBD1. From germline, CDR1 is SGHAT and CDR2 FQNNGV. The length of the CDR3 is 17 residues. Trimming removed 0 bases from V and 6 bases from J; junction bases left unmatched: 11. CDR3 in DNA: TGTGCCAGCAGCTTAGACCCCGGGACAGGGAAAAAGGCTGAAGCTTTCTTT. Protein: CASSLDPGTGKKAEAFF. Full variable domain (rest looked up from reference TRBV11-2 and TRBJ1-1): EAGVAQSPRYKIIEKRQSVAFWCNPISGHATLYWYQQILGQGPKLLIQFQNNGVVDDSQLPKDRFSAERLKGVDSTLKIQPAKLEDSAVYLCASSLDPGTGKKAEAFFGQGTRLTVV.

Only a few counts were recorded for this clonotype. The V call is TRBV5-6, the J call TRBJ2-1, with D hard to call. Germline lookup yields CDR1 SGHDT and CDR2 YYEEEE. This CDR3 spans 15 amino acids. V lost 1 base and J lost 2, with 10 bases in between. Here the CDR3 DNA reads TGTGCCAGCAGCTTGTCTGAACAAACCTACAATGAGCAGTTCTTC. Amino acids: CASSLSEQTYNEQFF.

The J gene is TRBJ1-1, the V gene TRBV14; no definite D call. The CDR3 is 13 amino acids. Per germline, CDR1 SGHDN and CDR2 FVKESK. Trimming cost V 7 bases and J 1 base, with 10 bases left between them. CDR3 residues: CASTRRWNTEAFF. The DNA of the CDR3 is TGTGCCAGCACCAGACGGTGGAACACTGAAGCTTTCTTT.

At least ten counts were recorded for this clonotype. The J gene is TRBJ2-2, the V gene TRBV12-5; 10 positions agree with TRBD1. The CDR3 is 19 residues long. CDR1 LGHNT and CDR2 FRNRAP come from the germline V gene. V gave up 1 base and J gave up 8 bases; unmatched junction bases: 16. The chain's CDR3 is CASGLGTAGTGESKGELFF. The CDR3 nucleotides read TGTGCTAGTGGTTTGGGGACGGCCGGGACAGGGGAATCCAAGGGGGAGCTGTTTTTT.

Only a few counts were recorded for this clonotype. J is TRBJ2-1 and V is TRBV20-1; 7 bases match TRBD1. The CDR3 runs to 15 residues. Per germline, CDR1 DFQATT and CDR2 SNEGSKA (reference sequence). The junction had 6 bases not matched to a gene; V was cut back by 2 bases and J by 2 bases. The CDR3 sequence: CSARPDRVTYNEQFF. The CDR3 region has the DNA TGCAGTGCTAGACCTGACAGGGTAACCTACAATGAGCAGTTCTTC.

The table lists this clonotype with many counts. This chain uses TRBV7-3 with TRBJ2-3, with 10 bases that match TRBD2. The CDR3 runs to 16 residues. The V gene's germline CDR1 is SGHTA and CDR2 FQGTGA. With V trimmed by 0 bases and J by 5 bases, 5 bases remained unmatched. In DNA, the CDR3 is TGTGCCAGCAGCTTAACAGCGGGAGGGCCAGGAGATACGCAGTATTTT. It codes for CASSLTAGGPGDTQYF. The full variable domain, in which reference TRBV7-3 and TRBJ2-3 provide the parts outside the CDR3, is GAGVSQTPSNKVTEKGKYVELRCDPISGHTALYWYRQSLGQGPEFLIYFQGTGAADDSGLPNDRFFAVRPEGSVSTLKIQRTERGDSAVYLCASSLTAGGPGDTQYFGPGTRLTVL.

This clonotype was picked up many times. V usage is TRBV12-3 or TRBV12-4 and J usage is TRBJ2-3, with 10 bases matching TRBD2. The CDR3 has 15 amino acids. The V gene end was trimmed by 3 bases and the J gene end by 2 bases; junction bases not matched to a gene: 2. The CDR3 reads CASSFTSGNTDTQYF. CDR3 coding DNA: TGTGCCAGCAGTTTCACTAGCGGGAACACAGATACGCAGTATTTT.

The table lists this clonotype with a few counts. As DNA, the CDR3 is TGTGCCAGCAGCCTAATCGGGGGCTACGAGCAGTACTTC. This translates into CASSLIGGYEQYF. This chain uses TRBV12-3 or TRBV12-4 with TRBJ2-7, with D perhaps TRBD2 (6 bases). CDR3 length: 13 residues. Trimming took off 6 bases at V and 3 bases at J, with 12 bases between the two ends.

This clonotype was found many times. V gene TRBV27 combines with J gene TRBJ1-5; D not certain. CDR3 length equals 15 residues. V shed 0 bases and J shed 1 base, with 7 bases lying between them. Germline lookup yields CDR1 MNHEY and CDR2 SMNVEV (reference sequence). CDR3 nucleotides: TGTGCCAGCAGTTTATCTCTCGTAAGCAATCAGCCCCAGCATTTT. It specifies CASSLSLVSNQPQHF.

A few counts support this clonotype. The rearrangement links TRBV6-1 to TRBJ2-5, with D unclear. Trimming shortened V by 4 bases and J by 1 base, and 7 bases separated the two germline ends. Per germline, CDR1 MNHNS and CDR2 SASEGT. This CDR3 has 13 amino acids. Written as DNA, the CDR3 is TGTGCCAGCAGTGGGGCCCTCCAAGAGACCCAGTACTTC. Translated: CASSGALQETQYF.

This clonotype occurred many times. The chain combines TRBV7-9 with TRBJ1-2; TRBD1 might be the D (5 bases). The CDR3 totals 14 residues. V lost 2 bases to trimming and J lost 4 bases, with 11 bases between them. Germline-derived CDR1 and CDR2 are SEHNR and FQNEAQ (reference sequence). The CDR3 here is CASSLRGILYGYTF. The CDR3 DNA sequence: TGTGCCAGCAGCTTACGGGGGATTCTCTATGGCTACACCTTC.

The rearrangement joins TRBV29-1 to TRBJ1-4, with D perhaps TRBD1 (5 bases). Germline loops: CDR1 SQVTM, CDR2 ANQGSEA. The V and J ends lost 5 bases and 7 bases respectively, with 11 bases between them. This CDR3 is built from 12 residues. The CDR3 protein is CSVKGYGEKLFF. The CDR3 coding sequence is TGCAGCGTTAAGGGGTATGGTGAAAAACTGTTTTTT. The full variable domain, its missing parts supplied by reference TRBV29-1 and TRBJ1-4, is SAVISQKPSRDICQRGTSLTIQCQVDSQVTMMFWYRQQPGQSLTLIATANQGSEATYESGFVIDKFPISRPNLTFSTLTVSNMSPEDSSIYLCSVKGYGEKLFFGSGTQLSVL.

This clonotype has ten or more counts. The chain joins TRBV29-1 to TRBJ2-1, with TRBD2 matching 7 bases. The germline V gene encodes CDR1 SQVTM and CDR2 ANQGSEA. V dropped 8 bases and J dropped 5; count of bases not matched to a gene: 6. CDR3 length: 12 amino acids. The DNA for the CDR3 is TGCAGCCCCGCCCTAGCGGACAATGAGCAGTTCTTC. As protein: CSPALADNEQFF.

V and J are TRBV7-9 and TRBJ2-6; D ambiguous. This CDR3 is built from 15 residues. CDR1 SEHNR and CDR2 FQNEAQ come from the germline V gene (reference sequence). Deletions cut 1 base from V and 0 bases from J, with 4 bases between. The CDR3 loop reads CASSLVISGANVLTF. CDR3 DNA sequence: TGTGCCAGCAGCTTAGTGATCTCTGGGGCCAACGTCCTGACTTTC. Supplemented by reference TRBV7-9 and TRBJ2-6, the full variable domain reads DTGVSQNPRHKITKRGQNVTFRCDPISEHNRLYWYRQTLGQGPEFLTYFQNEAQLEKSRLLSDRFSAERPKGSFSTLEIQRTEQGDSAMYLCASSLVISGANVLTFGAGSRLTVL.

The gene calls are TRBV7-2 and TRBJ2-1, with D perhaps matching TRBD1 (6 bases). The CDR3 totals 18 residues. Germline CDR1 is SGHTA and CDR2 is FQGNSA. Trimming shortened V by 1 base and J by 4 bases, and 20 bases separated the two germline ends. The CDR3 loop is CASSLGSGAKKSYNEQFF. The CDR3 region has the DNA TGTGCCAGCAGCTTAGGCTCAGGGGCCAAAAAGTCTTACAATGAGCAGTTCTTC.

This clonotype has only a few counts. The J gene is TRBJ2-1, the V gene TRBV21-1; the table's D call of TRBD1 was not tested on the DNA. TRBV21-1 is described as a pseudogene. CDR3 length equals 15 residues. The CDR3 spells CASSLSDRFYNEQFF. For the CDR3, the DNA is TGTGCCAGCAGTTTGTCGGACAGATTCTACAATGAGCAGTTCTTC.

This clonotype has a count of ten or more. V gene TRBV5-1 combines with J gene TRBJ1-2; possibly TRBD1 for D (5 bases). This CDR3 spans 13 amino acids. Germline lookup yields CDR1 SGHRS and CDR2 YFSETQ. V was shortened by 0 bases and J by 4 bases, with 7 bases between the two germline ends. The DNA for the CDR3 is TGCGCCAGCAGCTTGGAAGGGGCCTATGGCTACACCTTC. This encodes CASSLEGAYGYTF.

Ten or more counts support this clonotype. The V and J genes are TRBV20-1 and TRBJ1-1, with D perhaps matching TRBD1 (5 bases). V was cut by 5 bases and J by 0 bases, with 13 bases left in between. Germline lookup yields CDR1 DFQATT and CDR2 SNEGSKA (reference sequence). The CDR3 has 14 residues. CDR3 bases: TGCAGTGCTCTCGACAGAAGGATGAACACTGAAGCTTTCTTT. This codes for CSALDRRMNTEAFF.

V and J are TRBV5-1 and TRBJ2-3; the D gene could be TRBD1 or TRBD2 (5 bases each). The CDR3 length is 15 residues. Per germline, CDR1 SGHRS and CDR2 YFSETQ. V was pared by 4 bases and J by 0 bases, with 12 bases between. The DNA of the CDR3 is TGCGCCAGCAGCCCGGGACGAAGTAGCACAGATACGCAGTATTTT. Translation: CASSPGRSSTDTQYF.